The rows below give T cell receptor beta chains drawn from one sample of a study of circulating CD8 cells and anti-PD-1 response in melanoma. One entry per CDR3 protein results from TCRdb running MiXCR on the reads. The repertoire includes more than 450 distinct CDR3 sequences, 7.6% of them detected once, and approximately 9.8% sits in the top ten. Sample: CD8+ T cells from PBMCs, taken at baseline or after one month of anti-PD-1 therapy (not recorded which). The source of these receptors is a human donor with melanoma. The CDR3 runs from the conserved cysteine through the conserved F or W. D genes are given only for firm matches. Clone size is stated in some rows and not others, as once, few, many or a class when expanded.

V gene: TRBV4-2
J gene: TRBJ2-3
clone size: medium-sized
D gene: -
CDR3 DNA: TGTGCCAGCAGCCAAGAGACGGGCGAGGAAAAGCAGTATTTT
CDR3 protein: CASSQETGEEKQYF

V gene: TRBV2
J gene: TRBJ1-5
clone size: large
D gene: TRBD1
CDR3 DNA: TGTGCCAGCAGTGAAGTCAGGGGGAGCAATCAGCCCCAGCATTTT
CDR3 protein: CASSEVRGSNQPQHF

V gene: TRBV29-1
J gene: TRBJ2-7
clone size: large
D gene: -
CDR3 DNA: TGCAGCGTTGAAGATGAGGCCGGGCAGTACTTC
CDR3 protein: CSVEDEAGQYF

V gene: TRBV20-1
J gene: TRBJ1-1
clone size: large
D gene: -
CDR3 DNA: TGCAGTGCTAGAGGGGAATGGGGGACTGAAGCTTTCTTT
CDR3 protein: CSARGEWGTEAFF

V gene: TRBV19
J gene: TRBJ1-5
clone size: few
D gene: -
CDR3 DNA: TGTGCCAGTTCCCAGGCCTATAGCAATCAGCCCCAGCATTTT
CDR3 protein: CASSQAYSNQPQHF

V gene: TRBV28
J gene: TRBJ2-3
clone size: large
D gene: TRBD1
CDR3 DNA: TGTGCCAGCGGAACTCCGGGACAGGGGGCTGATACGCAGTATTTT
CDR3 protein: CASGTPGQGADTQYF

V gene: TRBV2
J gene: TRBJ1-2
clone size: large
D gene: TRBD1
CDR3 DNA: TGTGCCAGCAACCCTGACGGGACAGGGTTCTATGGCTACACCTTC
CDR3 protein: CASNPDGTGFYGYTF

V gene: TRBV29-1
J gene: TRBJ2-7
clone size: large
D gene: TRBD1
CDR3 DNA: TGCAGCGTTGAAGTTGGGACAGGCCGCCGAGGAGACGAGCAGTACTTC
CDR3 protein: CSVEVGTGRRGDEQYF

V gene: TRBV12-3/TRBV12-4
J gene: TRBJ2-1
clone size: large
D gene: TRBD1
CDR3 DNA: TGTGCCAGCACCCCCACAGGGGGCGCCTACAATGAGCAGTTCTTC
CDR3 protein: CASTPTGGAYNEQFF

V gene: TRBV19
J gene: TRBJ2-7
clone size: large
D gene: -
CDR3 DNA: TGTGCCAGTAGTATTGGTTCTGCCTACGAGCAGTACTTC
CDR3 protein: CASSIGSAYEQYF

V gene: TRBV19
J gene: TRBJ2-2
clone size: medium-sized
D gene: -
CDR3 DNA: TGTGCCACCGAAGGAGGGGAGCTGTTTTTT
CDR3 protein: CATEGGELFF

V gene: TRBV10-3
J gene: TRBJ2-3
clone size: large
D gene: -
CDR3 DNA: TGTGCCATCACTCCTACCGGGGGAGATACGCAGTATTTT
CDR3 protein: CAITPTGGDTQYF

V gene: TRBV29-1
J gene: TRBJ1-2
clone size: medium-sized
D gene: -
CDR3 DNA: TGCAGCGTTGCGAACAGAGATGGCTACACCTTC
CDR3 protein: CSVANRDGYTF

V gene: TRBV19
J gene: TRBJ2-7
clone size: large
D gene: -
CDR3 DNA: TGTGCCTCCGATCCCGTTTCACAGGCGGGCGAGCAGTACTTC
CDR3 protein: CASDPVSQAGEQYF

V gene: TRBV13
J gene: TRBJ2-1
clone size: medium-sized
D gene: -
CDR3 DNA: TGTGCCAGCAGCCTGTGGGGGAATGAGCAGTTCTTC
CDR3 protein: CASSLWGNEQFF

V gene: TRBV6-5
J gene: TRBJ2-1
clone size: large
D gene: -
CDR3 DNA: TGTGCCAGCAGTTCGAGCAACAATGAGCAGTTCTTC
CDR3 protein: CASSSSNNEQFF

V gene: TRBV19
J gene: TRBJ2-1
clone size: large
D gene: TRBD1
CDR3 DNA: TGTGCCAGTAGTTGGGGGACAGGGATCAATGAGCAGTTCTTC
CDR3 protein: CASSWGTGINEQFF

V gene: TRBV12-5
J gene: TRBJ2-7
clone size: medium-sized
D gene: -
CDR3 DNA: TGTGCTAGTGGTCCGAGCGGATCCTACGAGCAGTACTTC
CDR3 protein: CASGPSGSYEQYF

V gene: TRBV20-1
J gene: TRBJ1-1
clone size: medium-sized
D gene: -
CDR3 DNA: TGCAGTGCTAGAGATTTGCCAGAATGGGACACTGAAGCTTTCTTT
CDR3 protein: CSARDLPEWDTEAFF

V gene: TRBV4-3
J gene: TRBJ1-2
clone size: -
D gene: -
CDR3 DNA: TGCGCCAGCCAAGGGGCCAGAGGCTATGGCTACACCTTC
CDR3 protein: CASQGARGYGYTF

V gene: TRBV20-1
J gene: TRBJ2-7
clone size: large
D gene: -
CDR3 DNA: TGCAGTGCTGGGGCAAGTTTTGCAAGCTCCTACGAGCAGTACTTC
CDR3 protein: CSAGASFASSYEQYF

V gene: TRBV2
J gene: TRBJ2-1
clone size: large
D gene: TRBD1
CDR3 DNA: TGTGCCAGCAAGCCAGACAGGGGATACTACAATGAGCAGTTCTTC
CDR3 protein: CASKPDRGYYNEQFF

V gene: TRBV29-1
J gene: TRBJ1-4
clone size: large
D gene: -
CDR3 DNA: TGCAGCGCGAAGAATGAAAAACTGTTTTTT
CDR3 protein: CSAKNEKLFF

V gene: TRBV20-1
J gene: TRBJ2-1
clone size: large
D gene: -
CDR3 DNA: TGCAGTGCTAGAGAGCGAGGGGCCTATGAGCAGTTCTTC
CDR3 protein: CSARERGAYEQFF

V gene: TRBV20-1
J gene: TRBJ1-2
clone size: medium-sized
D gene: -
CDR3 DNA: TGCAGTGCCCCGGGGGCAGGGCGCTTTTATGGCTACACCTTC
CDR3 protein: CSAPGAGRFYGYTF

V gene: TRBV20-1
J gene: TRBJ2-7
clone size: large
D gene: -
CDR3 DNA: TGCAGTGCTACTCCCATTGAAGGGAAGGACGAGCAGTACTTC
CDR3 protein: CSATPIEGKDEQYF

V gene: TRBV2
J gene: TRBJ2-7
clone size: large
D gene: TRBD2
CDR3 DNA: TGTGCCAGCAGAGGCCCCGATACGTACCTAGCGGGCCCTTACGAGCAGTACTTC
CDR3 protein: CASRGPDTYLAGPYEQYF

V gene: TRBV6-2/TRBV6-3
J gene: TRBJ2-2
clone size: large
D gene: TRBD1
CDR3 DNA: TGTGCCAGCAGACAGGGGACCACCGTGGAGCTGTTTTTT
CDR3 protein: CASRQGTTVELFF

V gene: TRBV7-2
J gene: TRBJ2-1
clone size: large
D gene: -
CDR3 DNA: TGTGCCAGCAGCTTAGTTGGGGGGAGCTCCTACAATGAGCAGTTCTTC
CDR3 protein: CASSLVGGSSYNEQFF

V gene: TRBV19
J gene: TRBJ2-1
clone size: medium-sized
D gene: TRBD2
CDR3 DNA: TGTGCCAGTAGTGGGGGACTAGCGGGGATTTACAATGAGCAGTTCTTC
CDR3 protein: CASSGGLAGIYNEQFF

V gene: TRBV19
J gene: TRBJ2-2
clone size: large
D gene: TRBD2
CDR3 DNA: TGTGCCAGTGCCCCTAGCGGCGACGGGACCGGGGAGCTGTTTTTT
CDR3 protein: CASAPSGDGTGELFF

V gene: TRBV29-1
J gene: TRBJ2-7
clone size: large
D gene: -
CDR3 DNA: TGCAGCGTTGAAGATTCCGGGGACGAGCAGTACTTC
CDR3 protein: CSVEDSGDEQYF

V gene: TRBV28
J gene: TRBJ2-3
clone size: few
D gene: -
CDR3 DNA: TGTGCCAGCAGTTTTCCCCCAGATACGCAGTATTTT
CDR3 protein: CASSFPPDTQYF

V gene: TRBV4-3
J gene: TRBJ1-2
clone size: medium-sized
D gene: -
CDR3 DNA: TGCGCCAGCAGCCAAGGGGCCAGAGGCTATGGCCACACCTTC
CDR3 protein: CASSQGARGYGHTF

V gene: TRBV19
J gene: TRBJ2-1
clone size: medium-sized
D gene: -
CDR3 DNA: TGTGCCAGTAGTCTCGGGGATGAGCAGTTCTTC
CDR3 protein: CASSLGDEQFF

V gene: TRBV27
J gene: TRBJ2-4
clone size: large
D gene: -
CDR3 DNA: TGTGCCAGCAGGGGGACGGAGCAGAGCATTCAGTACTTC
CDR3 protein: CASRGTEQSIQYF

V gene: TRBV2
J gene: TRBJ2-7
clone size: large
D gene: -
CDR3 DNA: TGTGCCAGCAGGGACCGCGGCTACGAGCAGTACTTC
CDR3 protein: CASRDRGYEQYF

V gene: TRBV19
J gene: TRBJ2-1
clone size: medium-sized
D gene: -
CDR3 DNA: TGTGCCAGTAGTCCAGGCGCCAACTCCTACAATGAGCAGTTCTTC
CDR3 protein: CASSPGANSYNEQFF

V gene: TRBV19
J gene: TRBJ2-1
clone size: large
D gene: -
CDR3 DNA: TGTGCCAGTAGTAGAGTGGGTCTTTACAATGAGCAGTTCTTC
CDR3 protein: CASSRVGLYNEQFF

V gene: TRBV29-1
J gene: TRBJ2-5
clone size: large
D gene: TRBD1
CDR3 DNA: TGCAGCGTTATTAACCTCGACAGGGGGCTTGAGACCCAGTACTTC
CDR3 protein: CSVINLDRGLETQYF

V gene: TRBV5-4
J gene: TRBJ2-2
clone size: large
D gene: -
CDR3 DNA: TGTGCCAGCAGCCCGGGACACAACACCGGGGAGCTGTTTTTT
CDR3 protein: CASSPGHNTGELFF

V gene: TRBV2
J gene: TRBJ2-1
clone size: large
D gene: -
CDR3 DNA: TGTGCCAGCAGTGAATCCGCCCGGGTTCACCTAGCCCCCAATGAGCAGTTCTTC
CDR3 protein: CASSESARVHLAPNEQFF

V gene: TRBV19
J gene: TRBJ1-5
clone size: medium-sized
D gene: -
CDR3 DNA: TGTGCCAGTATGGCAGGAGACAATCAGCCCCAGCATTTT
CDR3 protein: CASMAGDNQPQHF

V gene: TRBV20-1
J gene: TRBJ2-3
clone size: large
D gene: TRBD2
CDR3 DNA: TGCAGTGCTAGATCCCAAGGACTAGCGGGGGCCCCCGCAGATACGCAGTATTTT
CDR3 protein: CSARSQGLAGAPADTQYF

V gene: TRBV28
J gene: TRBJ2-2
clone size: few
D gene: -
CDR3 DNA: TGTGCCAGCAGTTTATTGGGGAATTGGGGGGAGCTGTTTTTT
CDR3 protein: CASSLLGNWGELFF

V gene: TRBV29-1
J gene: TRBJ2-7
clone size: medium-sized
D gene: -
CDR3 DNA: TGCAGCGTTGGACACGGCTACGAGCAGTACTTC
CDR3 protein: CSVGHGYEQYF

V gene: TRBV20-1
J gene: TRBJ2-1
clone size: large
D gene: -
CDR3 DNA: TGCAGTGCTAGAGATTACAGCGAGAACAATGAGCAGTTCTTC
CDR3 protein: CSARDYSENNEQFF

V gene: TRBV2
J gene: TRBJ1-1
clone size: large
D gene: -
CDR3 DNA: TGTGCCAGCAGTGACGCAGACACGCCATCTGAAGCTTTCTTT
CDR3 protein: CASSDADTPSEAFF

V gene: TRBV12-3/TRBV12-4
J gene: TRBJ2-6
clone size: medium-sized
D gene: TRBD1
CDR3 DNA: TGTGCCAGCAGACCACCGGGCCAGGGGGCTGGGGCCAACGTCCTGACTTTC
CDR3 protein: CASRPPGQGAGANVLTF

V gene: TRBV5-1
J gene: TRBJ2-1
clone size: large
D gene: -
CDR3 DNA: TGCGCCAGCAGCTTGTACGGCAGGGTGAGCGATGAGCAGTTCTTC
CDR3 protein: CASSLYGRVSDEQFF

V gene: TRBV19
J gene: TRBJ2-3
clone size: large
D gene: -
CDR3 DNA: TGTGCCAGTAGTGATCCTCTAGTCACCCTCACAGATACGCAGTATTTT
CDR3 protein: CASSDPLVTLTDTQYF

V gene: TRBV20-1
J gene: TRBJ1-2
clone size: large
D gene: TRBD1
CDR3 DNA: TGCAGTGCTAGAGACACAACCGGGACAGCCCTTGAGGGCTATGGCTACACCTTC
CDR3 protein: CSARDTTGTALEGYGYTF